What follows are 10 T cell receptor beta chains derived from one specimen sequenced in a study of somatic mutations in cytotoxic T cells in rheumatoid arthritis. The table came from immunoSEQ multiplex PCR; TCRdb's copy has only in-frame clones and leaves some out. The sample shows several thousand clones, 80% to 85% of them seen only once. The material sequenced was CD8+ T cells sorted from blood. These receptors all come from an adult with rheumatoid arthritis.

The V gene is TRBV5-1, the J gene TRBJ2-2, with D possibly being TRBD2 (6 bases). The CDR3 consists of 17 residues. Trimming removed 0 bases at V and 4 bases at J, with 16 bases between. CDR1 SGHRS and CDR2 YFSETQ come from the germline V gene. CDR3 nucleotides: TGCGCCAGCAGCTTGGCCGGGAGCGGGCCGGGCACCGGGGAGCTGTTTTTT. Residues: CASSLAGSGPGTGELFF.

The chain is built from TRBV5-1 and TRBJ2-7; maybe TRBD2 (5 bases). Deletions cut 0 bases from V and 5 bases from J, with 15 bases between. From germline, CDR1 is SGHRS and CDR2 YFSETQ. The CDR3 is made up of 15 amino acids. This chain's CDR3 is CASSLVGSNLHEQYF. As DNA, the CDR3 is TGCGCCAGCAGCTTGGTTGGGAGTAATCTCCACGAGCAGTACTTC. The entire variable domain, with the rest obtained from reference TRBV5-1 and TRBJ2-7, is as follows: KAGVTQTPRYLIKTRGQQVTLSCSPISGHRSVSWYQQTPGQGLQFLFEYFSETQRNKGNFPGRFSGRQFSNSRSEMNVSTLELGDSALYLCASSLVGSNLHEQYFGPGTRLTVT.

This clone is a singleton in its sample. The rearrangement links TRBV6-5 to TRBJ1-2; D unclear. CDR1 and CDR2 (germline): MNHEY, SVGAGI. This CDR3 region has 13 residues. V was pared by 2 bases and J by 8 bases, with 12 bases between. The CDR3 DNA is TGTGCCAGCAGTTACGAACCCCCCCGAGGCTACACCTTC. It specifies CASSYEPPRGYTF.

Concerning this clone: Other DNA sequences in the same sample also yield this CDR3. This sequence joins TRBV27 and TRBJ2-1, with TRBD1 matching over 9 bases. Germline V gene data show CDR1 as MNHEY and CDR2 as SMNVEV (reference sequence). This CDR3 is 12 amino acids long. J was trimmed by 8 bases and V by 6 bases; bases with no gene match: 2. The CDR3 nucleotides are TGTGCCAGCAGACAGGGGGCCCATGAGCAGTTCTTC. It translates to CASRQGAHEQFF.

The V and J genes are TRBV11-3 and TRBJ2-1; D remains ambiguous. CDR1 SGHNT and CDR2 YENEEA come from the germline V gene. The CDR3 extends over 11 amino acids. Trimming removed 1 base from V and 11 bases from J, with 6 bases in between. CDR3 nucleotides: TGTGCCAGCAGCTTAGGGAGCAAGCAGTTCTTC. It is translated as CASSLGSKQFF.

V usage is TRBV7-2 and J usage is TRBJ2-3; 10 bases are shared with TRBD2. V dropped 1 base and J dropped 3; count of bases not matched to a gene: 4. Germline CDR1 is SGHTA and CDR2 is FQGNSA. The CDR3 contains 16 residues. CDR3 nucleotides: TGTGCCAGCAGCTTAGTCCTAGCGGGAGTAACAGATACGCAGTATTTT. Encoded protein: CASSLVLAGVTDTQYF.

This clone occurred a few times. This chain joins TRBV6-5 and TRBJ2-7, with D possibly TRBD2 on 5 matching bases. Trimming cost V 0 bases and J 7 bases, with 10 bases left between them. Germline CDR1 MNHEY, CDR2 SVGAGI. This CDR3 spans 13 amino acids. This CDR3 reads CASSYSIAREQYF. The DNA for the CDR3 is TGTGCCAGCAGTTACTCAATAGCGCGAGAGCAGTACTTC.

The chain carries TRBV25-1 and TRBJ2-2, with D tentatively TRBD1 or TRBD2 (5 bases each). V dropped 7 bases and J dropped 1 base, with 7 bases sitting between them. This CDR3 is 13 amino acids long. Germline V gene data show CDR1 as MGHDK and CDR2 as SYGVNS. CDR3 bases: TGTGCCAGCATGGGGGAGAACACCGGGGAGCTGTTTTTT. Encoded protein: CASMGENTGELFF.

This clone appeared once. This chain connects TRBV6-1 to TRBJ2-7; 8 bases agree with TRBD1. This CDR3 is built from 14 residues. V was pared by 6 bases and J by 3 bases, with 7 bases of the junction left unmatched. Germline CDR1 is MNHNS and CDR2 is SASEGT. The CDR3 sequence is CASSQGAEYYEQYF. CDR3 coding DNA: TGTGCCAGCAGCCAGGGGGCGGAATACTACGAGCAGTACTTC.

CDR3 DNA: TGTGCCAGTAGTACTAGCGGGAGGGCCTACGAGCAGTACTTC. This translates into CASSTSGRAYEQYF. The chain is built from TRBV19 and TRBJ2-7, with TRBD2 matching over 12 bases. CDR3 length: 14 amino acids. With V trimmed by 4 bases and J by 2 bases, 0 bases remained unmatched. The V gene's germline CDR1 is LNHDA and CDR2 SQIVND (reference sequence).